The sequence of this T cell receptor (beta chain) was determined in a study of T cells in Graves' hyperthyroidism and ophthalmopathy. Findings and caveats of the study: Appearing also in blood were most of the thyroid clonotypes expanded above 0.001. In the analysis, a 13 V-J model separated ophthalmopathy from stable hyperthyroidism.

Using RNA transcripts as the source, TCR beta CDR3 regions were amplified. Using the HTBI primer set, a first-round RT-PCR was run on the TCR CDR3. One entry per CDR3 protein results from TCRdb running MiXCR on the multiplex PCR reads. This table has fewer than 450,000 distinct CDR3 sequences, over 12% appearing once. With regard to this clonotype: Its antigen is undetermined.

This CDR3 contains 13 residues. Deletions cut 0 bases from V and 6 bases from J, with 8 bases between. The germline CDR1 and CDR2 sequences are SEHNR and FQNEAQ (reference sequence). Patients having uncontrolled infection, another autoimmune disease, pregnancy or lactation were not included. Sequencing input: blood. The genes are TRBV7-9 and TRBJ2-5; D gene unclear. The source of this sequence is a middle-aged man with Graves' ophthalmopathy. For the CDR3, the DNA is TGTGCCAGCAGCTTAGCCCCAGCGAAGACCCAGTACTTC. Its protein is CASSLAPAKTQYF.